The T cell receptor beta chain under discussion was sequenced for a study of cytomegalovirus exposure and HLA in healthy donors. PCR amplification relied on 60 Vbeta primers (plus 13 Jbeta primers). Sequenced by immunoSEQ multiplex PCR; TCRdb stores in-frame clones only, minus some. The sample shows about 94,000 clones, 81% of them seen only once. The sequenced sample was PBMCs. The source of this sequence is a human donor in good health.

The CDR3 DNA follows: TGTGCCAGCAGTGCCCCCTTGTTTGGACACGCCACCTACGAGCAGTACTTC. Amino acid sequence: CASSAPLFGHATYEQYF. The chain recombines TRBV28 with TRBJ2-7; D possibly corresponds to TRBD1 (5 bases). V lost 5 bases and J lost 2, with 22 bases in between. Germline CDR1 reads MDHEN; CDR2 reads SYDVKM. The CDR3 sequence is 17 residues long.